The rows below give T cell receptor beta chains drawn from one sample of a study of Tregs in tolerant kidney transplant recipients. Sequencing was performed with immunoSEQ multiplex PCR; in TCRdb, only in-frame clones are kept and a portion is missing. The sample records some 240,000 clones, around 81% being singletons. Sequencing input: CD4+ T cells from blood. The source of these receptors is a human donor in good health. Both conserved end residues are part of each CDR3. The D gene is left open where the match is weak. Not all rows give a size; the values are once, few, many and, for expanded clones, a class.

NA,NA,TRBV30,TRBJ1-3,CAWSVGNTIYF,TGTGCCTGGAGTGTAGGAAACACCATATATTTT
NA,NA,TRBV30,TRBJ1-5,CAWGDREPQHF,TGTGCCTGGGGAGATCGGGAGCCCCAGCATTTT
NA,NA,TRBV28,TRBJ2-2,CASRAGLTGELFF,TGTGCCAGCAGGGCGGGGCTCACCGGGGAGCTGTTTTTT
NA,NA,TRBV2,TRBJ1-6,CASSDREGSPLHF,TGTGCCAGCAGTGACAGGGAGGGATCACCCCTCCACTTT
NA,NA,TRBV11-2,TRBJ1-2,CASSFPLGANYGYTF,TGTGCCAGCAGCTTTCCTCTTGGGGCGAACTATGGCTACACCTTC
NA,NA,TRBV13,TRBJ1-3,CASRRLRGLLSGNTIYF,TGTGCCAGCAGAAGACTCCGGGGGCTGCTCTCTGGAAACACCATATATTTT
NA,NA,TRBV9,TRBJ1-2,CASSVGQTTNYGYTF,TGTGCCAGCAGCGTAGGGCAGACGACTAACTATGGCTACACCTTC
NA,NA,TRBV19,TRBJ2-2,CASRRDRSTGELFF,TGTGCCAGTAGGCGAGACAGGAGCACCGGGGAGCTGTTTTTT
NA,NA,TRBV29-1,TRBJ1-1,CSVEAGLPEAFF,TGCAGCGTTGAAGCCGGCCTACCTGAAGCTTTCTTT
NA,NA,TRBV5-1,TRBJ1-1,CASSLGGEWNTEAFF,TGCGCCAGCAGCTTGGGAGGGGAATGGAACACTGAAGCTTTCTTT
TRBD1,NA,TRBV9,TRBJ2-7,CASSHGQGSYEQYF,TGTGCCAGCAGCCACGGACAGGGCTCCTACGAGCAGTACTTC
TRBD1,few,TRBV7-8,TRBJ1-2,CASSSQGASYGYTF,TGTGCCAGCAGCTCACAGGGGGCGAGCTATGGCTACACCTTC
NA,NA,TRBV29-1,TRBJ2-1,CSVEVRRNEQFF,TGCAGCGTTGAAGTGAGACGGAATGAGCAGTTCTTC
TRBD1,NA,TRBV7-7,TRBJ2-2,CASSPRGTAITGELFF,TGTGCTAGCAGCCCAAGGGGGACAGCCATCACCGGGGAGCTGTTTTTT
TRBD1,NA,TRBV6-5,TRBJ1-2,CASSYDRGAGYTF,TGTGCCAGCAGTTACGACAGGGGGGCTGGCTACACCTTC
NA,NA,TRBV19,TRBJ1-6,CASSGSYNSPLHF,TGTGCCAGTAGCGGGTCCTATAATTCACCCCTCCACTTT
TRBD2,NA,TRBV9,TRBJ2-1,CASQRGGTYNEQFF,TGTGCCAGCCAGCGGGGGGGAACTTACAATGAGCAGTTCTTC
TRBD1,NA,TRBV4-2,TRBJ1-4,CASSHKGGSDEKLFF,TGTGCCAGCAGCCATAAAGGGGGCTCGGATGAAAAACTGTTTTTT
TRBD1,NA,TRBV5-1,TRBJ2-5,CASSPRTGGETQYF,TGCGCCAGCAGCCCCCGAACAGGGGGAGAGACCCAGTACTTC
NA,NA,TRBV5-1,TRBJ2-4,CASSLDGKNIQYF,TGCGCCAGCAGCTTGGACGGGAAAAACATTCAGTACTTC
TRBD2,once,TRBV2,TRBJ2-2,CASTRTRGTGELFF,TGTGCCAGCACTCGGACTAGAGGCACCGGGGAGCTGTTTTTT
TRBD1,NA,TRBV6-5,TRBJ1-1,CASSSGTVNTEAFF,TGTGCCAGCAGTTCCGGGACAGTTAACACTGAAGCTTTCTTT
NA,once,TRBV30,TRBJ2-6,CAWKVSGANVLTF,TGTGCCTGGAAGGTATCTGGGGCCAACGTCCTGACTTTC
NA,NA,TRBV5-1,TRBJ2-7,CASSFHSQAEQYF,TGCGCCAGCAGCTTCCACAGCCAAGCCGAGCAGTACTTC
NA,few,TRBV25-1,TRBJ1-2,CASSGDRLGYTF,TGTGCCAGCAGTGGGGACCGTCTCGGCTACACCTTC
NA,NA,TRBV5-1,TRBJ1-1,CASSLDGGEAFF,TGCGCCAGCAGCTTGGACGGGGGTGAAGCTTTCTTT
NA,NA,TRBV10-1,TRBJ2-7,CASSDGGTYEQYF,TGCGCCAGCAGTGACGGGGGTACCTACGAGCAGTACTTC
NA,NA,TRBV11-2,TRBJ1-6,CASSLWGRDNSPLHF,TGTGCCAGCAGCTTATGGGGGCGGGATAATTCACCCCTCCACTTT
TRBD1,NA,TRBV2,TRBJ2-1,CASSTDRGTYNEQFF,TGTGCCAGCAGTACGGACAGGGGGACCTACAATGAGCAGTTCTTC
TRBD1,NA,TRBV5-8,TRBJ1-4,CASRRRDRDEKLFF,TGTGCCAGCCGACGCAGGGACAGGGACGAAAAACTGTTTTTT
NA,NA,TRBV10-3,TRBJ1-1,CAISESGGNTEAFF,TGTGCCATCAGTGAGTCGGGTGGGAACACTGAAGCTTTCTTT
NA,NA,TRBV11-2,TRBJ2-2,CASSSRGGSNTGELFF,TGTGCCAGCAGCTCGAGGGGTGGGTCGAACACCGGGGAGCTGTTTTTT
NA,NA,TRBV9,TRBJ1-1,CASSVEVTENTEAFF,TGTGCCAGCAGCGTAGAAGTGACAGAGAACACTGAAGCTTTCTTT
TRBD1,NA,TRBV6-1,TRBJ2-1,CASSEADRGGDNEQFF,TGTGCCAGCAGTGAGGCAGACAGGGGAGGTGACAATGAGCAGTTCTTC
TRBD1,NA,TRBV19,TRBJ2-5,CASSPRGTGEETQYF,TGTGCCAGTAGCCCCCGAGGGACAGGGGAAGAGACCCAGTACTTC
NA,NA,TRBV5-1,TRBJ1-5,CASSRDIGNQPQHF,TGCGCCAGCAGCCGGGACATCGGCAATCAGCCCCAGCATTTT
NA,NA,TRBV18,TRBJ1-1,CASSPPVNRDTEAFF,TGTGCCAGCTCACCCCCGGTGAACAGGGACACTGAAGCTTTCTTT
TRBD1,NA,TRBV10-3,TRBJ2-7,CAISGPGTGSEQYF,TGTGCCATCAGTGGGCCCGGGACAGGGAGCGAGCAGTACTTC
TRBD1,few,TRBV29-1,TRBJ2-7,CSVEDGGTGLRNEQYF,TGCAGCGTTGAAGACGGCGGGACAGGGTTAAGAAACGAGCAGTACTTC
TRBD1,NA,TRBV6-1,TRBJ2-5,CASSHWDRGETQYF,TGTGCCAGCAGTCATTGGGACAGGGGGGAGACCCAGTACTTC
NA,NA,TRBV6-1,TRBJ1-1,CASRLQGNTEAFF,TGTGCCAGCAGGTTACAGGGAAACACTGAAGCTTTCTTT
NA,NA,TRBV30,TRBJ1-6,CAWSVFVGASSYNSPLHF,TGTGCCTGGAGTGTGTTTGTCGGGGCCAGCTCCTATAATTCACCCCTCCACTTT
TRBD1,NA,TRBV6-1,TRBJ1-5,CASSRQGLGNQPQHF,TGTGCCAGCAGTCGACAGGGGCTCGGCAATCAGCCCCAGCATTTT
NA,NA,TRBV19,TRBJ1-2,CASRGDGDGYTF,TGTGCCAGTAGGGGGGACGGGGATGGCTACACCTTC